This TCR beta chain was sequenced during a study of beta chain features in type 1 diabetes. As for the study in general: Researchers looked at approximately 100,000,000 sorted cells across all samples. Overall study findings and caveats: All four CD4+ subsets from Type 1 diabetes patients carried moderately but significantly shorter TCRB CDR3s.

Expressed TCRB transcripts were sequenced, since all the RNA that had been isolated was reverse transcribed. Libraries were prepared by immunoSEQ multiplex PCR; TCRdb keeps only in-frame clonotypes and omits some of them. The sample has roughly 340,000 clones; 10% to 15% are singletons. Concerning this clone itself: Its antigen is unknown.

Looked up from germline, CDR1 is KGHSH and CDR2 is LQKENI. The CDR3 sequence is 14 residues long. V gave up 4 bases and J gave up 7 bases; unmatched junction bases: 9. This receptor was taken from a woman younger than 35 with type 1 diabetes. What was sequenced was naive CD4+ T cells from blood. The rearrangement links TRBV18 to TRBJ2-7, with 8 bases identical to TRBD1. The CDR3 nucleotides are TGTGCCAGCTCACTTGGACAGGGACAAGGGGAGCAGTACTTC. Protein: CASSLGQGQGEQYF.